The clone carrying this TCR beta chain occurred many times. All patients picked for sequencing had shown, by flow cytometry, an expansion of CD8+CD57+ cells. These data originate in a study of CD8+CD57+ T cells in acquired aplastic anemia. Study context: Sorted CD4+ plus CD8+ cells gave DNA averaging roughly 3 ug.

V was clipped by 6 bases and J by 5 bases, with 14 bases between them. The germline gives CDR1 SGHVS, CDR2 FNYEAQ. This CDR3 contains 15 residues. It was genomic DNA that served as the template for profiling TCR beta VDJ and CDR3. MiXCR was run by TCRdb on the reads, yielding one entry per CDR3 protein. The profile shows roughly 290,000 distinct CDR3 sequences, 45% to 65% of them singletons. This TCR came from a human donor with aplastic anemia. This sequence joins TRBV7-6 and TRBJ1-6, with D tentatively TRBD1 (6 bases). The source material was sorted CD4+, CD8+, or CD8+CD57+ T cells (not recorded which) from PBMCs. CDR3 in amino acids: CASRSLGGNNSPLHF. The CDR3 region has the DNA TGTGCCAGCAGAAGTCTGGGGGGCAATAATTCACCCCTCCACTTT.